This entry lists 15 T cell receptor beta chains sequenced from one sample in a study of cytomegalovirus exposure and HLA in healthy donors. Some clones are missing from TCRdb's copy, which holds only in-frame ones; the method was immunoSEQ multiplex PCR. The sample contains some 120,000 clones, roughly nine tenths of which appear only once. Sequencing was performed on PBMCs. These receptors all come from a woman under 30 in good health and CMV-seronegative.

The chain uses TRBV5-1 and TRBJ1-5, with D possibly being TRBD1 (6 bases). The CDR3 length is 15 residues. Germline CDR1 is SGHRS and CDR2 is YFSETQ. V lost 1 base, J lost 2 bases, and 10 bases lay in between. CDR3 DNA sequence: TGCGCCAGCAGCTTGTCAGCAGGGGGCAATCAGCCCCAGCATTTT. Translated, it gives CASSLSAGGNQPQHF.

This clone was seen a single time. The chain combines TRBV5-6 with TRBJ2-1, with D possibly TRBD2 on 6 matching bases. Germline V gene sequence: CDR1 SGHDT, CDR2 YYEEEE. Trimming left V 0 bases short and J 6 bases short, with 7 bases between. The length of the CDR3 is 13 residues. The DNA for the CDR3 is TGTGCCAGCAGCTTGGGACTAGGCAATGAGCAGTTCTTC. It codes for CASSLGLGNEQFF.

This rearrangement joins TRBV7-6 to TRBJ1-5; the D is unclear. The CDR3 runs to 13 residues. In germline, CDR1 is SGHVS, CDR2 FNYEAQ. Between the trimmed V and J ends, which lost 5 bases and 6 bases, there was a span of 11 bases. CDR3 coding DNA: TGTGCCAGCAGCCCCCAGGAAGGTCAGCCCCAGCATTTT. Translating it yields CASSPQEGQPQHF.

The chain links TRBV4-2 to TRBJ2-6; the match to TRBD1 covers 7 bases. The CDR3 loop spans 15 amino acids. With V trimmed by 3 bases and J by 3 bases, 2 bases remained unmatched. Per the germline V gene, CDR1 is LGHNA and CDR2 is YNFKEQ. The CDR3 loop reads CASSQTGSGANVLTF. The CDR3 DNA is TGTGCCAGCAGCCAGACAGGGAGTGGGGCCAACGTCCTGACTTTC.

The chain couples TRBV2 to TRBJ2-7, with D tentatively TRBD1 (6 bases). The V gene's germline CDR1 is SNHLY and CDR2 FYNNEI. The CDR3 has 13 amino acids. V was clipped by 7 bases and J by 3 bases, with 13 bases between them. The CDR3 DNA reads TGTGCCAGCAAGATGGGACAAGACTACGAGCAGTACTTC. It is translated as CASKMGQDYEQYF.

This chain joins TRBV5-4 and TRBJ1-1; 9 bases fit TRBD1. Germline trimming cut 4 bases from V and 5 bases from J; bases unmatched to any gene: 6. Germline V gives CDR1 SGHNT, CDR2 YYREEE (reference sequence). CDR3 length equals 14 residues. The CDR3 nucleotides are TGTGCCAGCAGCGTGGGACAGGGAATTACTGAAGCTTTCTTT. Protein: CASSVGQGITEAFF.

The chain employs TRBV7-9 and TRBJ1-2; 7 bases line up with TRBD1. CDR3 length equals 14 residues. The trim removed 5 bases at V and 2 bases at J, leaving 5 bases unmatched. Germline V gene lookup returns CDR1 SEHNR and CDR2 FQNEAQ (reference sequence). As DNA, the CDR3 is TGTGCCAGCAGCATGACAGGGAACAACTATGGCTACACCTTC. Translated, it gives CASSMTGNNYGYTF.

V usage is TRBV5-1 and J usage is TRBJ1-1, with 8 bases lining up with TRBD1. There are 15 residues in the CDR3. J gave up 4 bases and V 3 bases, and 8 bases lay outside the gene matches. In germline, CDR1 is SGHRS, CDR2 YFSETQ. CDR3 sequence (DNA): TGCGCCAGCAGCTCAGTAGGACAGGGAGGCACTGAAGCTTTCTTT. Amino acids: CASSSVGQGGTEAFF.

The chain employs TRBV2 and TRBJ2-7; 9 bases align to TRBD1. CDR1 SNHLY and CDR2 FYNNEI come from the germline V gene. CDR3 length equals 14 residues. V trimming: 6 bases; J trimming: 3 bases; junction bases outside the gene matches: 6. This CDR3 reads CASRERDRVYEQYF. CDR3 sequence (DNA): TGTGCCAGCAGGGAGCGGGACAGGGTCTACGAGCAGTACTTC. The full variable domain, in which reference TRBV2 and TRBJ2-7 provide the parts outside the CDR3, is EPEVTQTPSHQVTQMGQEVILRCVPISNHLYFYWYRQILGQKVEFLVSFYNNEISEKSEIFDDQFSVERPDGSNFTLKIRSTKLEDSAMYFCASRERDRVYEQYFGPGTRLTVT.

The chain has TRBV6-1 and TRBJ1-2; TRBD1 matches 8 bases. After removal of 7 bases from V and 4 bases from J, the junction contained 8 bases not matched to a gene. CDR1 and CDR2 from the germline V gene are MNHNS and SASEGT. The CDR3 spans 14 residues. For the CDR3, the DNA is TGTGCCAGCAAGAAAGGGACAGGATTCTATGGCTACACCTTC. It encodes CASKKGTGFYGYTF.

This rearrangement joins TRBV28 to TRBJ1-5; 9 nucleotides align to TRBD1. Germline V gene sequence: CDR1 MDHEN, CDR2 SYDVKM. This CDR3 comprises 14 residues. Trimming took 4 bases from V and 4 from J; bases not matched to a gene: 2. DNA of the CDR3: TGTGCCAGCAGTTCCGGGACAGGGAATCAGCCCCAGCATTTT. Translated, it gives CASSSGTGNQPQHF.

The rearrangement links TRBV5-1 to TRBJ2-7; D not certain. The CDR3 runs to 13 residues. Looked up from germline, CDR1 is SGHRS and CDR2 is YFSETQ. V gave up 5 bases and J gave up 0 bases, with 9 bases separating them. Here the CDR3 reads CASRADSSYEQYF. In DNA, the CDR3 is TGCGCCAGCAGGGCGGATAGCTCCTACGAGCAGTACTTC.

The chain links TRBV4-1 to TRBJ2-7; 7 bases agree with TRBD2. Looked up from germline, CDR1 is MGHRA and CDR2 is YSYEKL. The CDR3 sequence is 14 residues long. V lost 5 bases and J lost 1; bases outside the gene matches: 5. In nucleotides, the CDR3 is TGCGCCAGCAGCTACACTAGCGAATCCTACGAGCAGTACTTC. This encodes CASSYTSESYEQYF.

V usage is TRBV6-4 and J usage is TRBJ2-3; 12 bases are shared with TRBD2. The V and J ends lost 2 bases and 2 bases, in that order; junction bases with no gene match: 2. Germline lookup yields CDR1 MRHNA and CDR2 SNTAGT. This CDR3 spans 16 amino acids. The CDR3 DNA is TGTGCCAGCAGTGACCTAGCGGGAGGGACCACAGATACGCAGTATTTT. This sequence encodes CASSDLAGGTTDTQYF.

The chain uses TRBV5-1 and TRBJ2-1; D perhaps matches TRBD2 (6 bases). CDR3 length: 14 residues. Germline CDR1 reads SGHRS; CDR2 reads YFSETQ. Deletions cut 5 bases from V and 3 bases from J, with 12 bases between. The CDR3 nucleotides read TGCGCCAGCAGACGGGCAGCGGGCTACAATGAGCAGTTCTTC. This codes for CASRRAAGYNEQFF.